This T cell receptor beta chain is from a study of cytomegalovirus exposure and HLA in healthy donors. Study-wide results and limits: A missense variant in DCLRE1C was later tied to TCR beta V- and J-gene trimming.

J was trimmed by 1 base and V by 9 bases; bases with no gene match: 14. The CDR3 covers 18 residues. Germline V lookup: CDR1 LNHDA, CDR2 SQIVND (reference sequence). PCR primers comprised 60 Vbeta and 13 Jbeta primers. The assay was immunoSEQ multiplex PCR, and TCRdb's table has in-frame clones only and misses some. The table has some 110,000 clones, approximately 78% seen once. Concerning this clone: Its antigen is not known.

Input material: PBMCs. This clonotype was obtained from a man between 25 and 39 years old in good health and CMV-seropositive. The chain employs TRBV19 and TRBJ2-1; TRBD2 agrees at 11 bases. CDR3 DNA: TGTGCCAGCCGGTCCCATCCCTTAGCGGGAGGGTCCTACAATGAGCAGTTCTTC. The encoded protein is CASRSHPLAGGSYNEQFF.